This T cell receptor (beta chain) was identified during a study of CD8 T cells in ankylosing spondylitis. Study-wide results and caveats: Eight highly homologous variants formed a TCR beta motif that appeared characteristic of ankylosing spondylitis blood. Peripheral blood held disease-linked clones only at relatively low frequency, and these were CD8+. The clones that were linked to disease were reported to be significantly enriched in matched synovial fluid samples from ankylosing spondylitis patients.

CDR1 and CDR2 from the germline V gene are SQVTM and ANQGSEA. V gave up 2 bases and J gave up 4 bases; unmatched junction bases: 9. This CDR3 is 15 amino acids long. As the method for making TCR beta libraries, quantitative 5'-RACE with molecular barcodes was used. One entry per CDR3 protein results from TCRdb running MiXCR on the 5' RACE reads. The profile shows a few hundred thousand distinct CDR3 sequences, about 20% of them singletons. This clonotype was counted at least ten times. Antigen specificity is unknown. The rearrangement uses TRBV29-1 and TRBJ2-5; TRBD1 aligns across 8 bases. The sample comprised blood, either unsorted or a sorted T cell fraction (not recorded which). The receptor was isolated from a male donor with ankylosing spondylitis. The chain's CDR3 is CSVELTDRARETQYF. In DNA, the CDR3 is TGCAGCGTTGAACTAACGGACAGGGCCAGAGAGACCCAGTACTTC.